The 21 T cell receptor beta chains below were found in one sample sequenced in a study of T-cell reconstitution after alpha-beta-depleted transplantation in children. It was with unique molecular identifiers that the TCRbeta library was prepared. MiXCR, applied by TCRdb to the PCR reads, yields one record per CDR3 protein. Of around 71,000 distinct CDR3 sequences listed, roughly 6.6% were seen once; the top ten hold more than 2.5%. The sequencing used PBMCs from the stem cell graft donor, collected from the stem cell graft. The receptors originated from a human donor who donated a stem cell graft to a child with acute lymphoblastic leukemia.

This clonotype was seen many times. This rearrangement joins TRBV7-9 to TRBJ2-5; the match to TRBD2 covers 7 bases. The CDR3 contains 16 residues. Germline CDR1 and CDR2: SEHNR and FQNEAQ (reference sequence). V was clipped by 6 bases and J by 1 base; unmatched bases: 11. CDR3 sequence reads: CASSLTLAGRQETQYF. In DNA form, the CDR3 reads TGTGCCAGCAGTTTAACCTTAGCGGGTCGCCAAGAGACCCAGTACTTC.

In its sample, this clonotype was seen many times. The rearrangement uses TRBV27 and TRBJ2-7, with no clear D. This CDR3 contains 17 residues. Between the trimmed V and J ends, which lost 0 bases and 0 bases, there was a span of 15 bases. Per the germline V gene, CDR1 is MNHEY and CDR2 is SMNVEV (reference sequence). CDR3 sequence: CASSLSAPLSSSYEQYF. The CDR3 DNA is TGTGCCAGCAGTTTATCCGCGCCGCTGTCCAGCTCCTACGAGCAGTACTTC.

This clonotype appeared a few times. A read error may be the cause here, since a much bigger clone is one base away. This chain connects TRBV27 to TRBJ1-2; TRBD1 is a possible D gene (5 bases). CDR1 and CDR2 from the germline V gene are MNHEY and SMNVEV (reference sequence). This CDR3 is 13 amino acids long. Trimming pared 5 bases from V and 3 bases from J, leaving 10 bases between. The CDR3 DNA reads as TGTGCCAGCAGTCAACGGGGGTACTATGGCTACACCTTC. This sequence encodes CASSQRGYYGYTF.

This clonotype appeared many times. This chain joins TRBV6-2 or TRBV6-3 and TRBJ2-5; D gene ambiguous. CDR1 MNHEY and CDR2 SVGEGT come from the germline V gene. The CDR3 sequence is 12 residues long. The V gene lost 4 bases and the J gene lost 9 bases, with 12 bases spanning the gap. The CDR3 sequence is CASSSHLEAQYF. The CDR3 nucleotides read TGTGCCAGCAGTTCCCATCTTGAGGCCCAGTACTTC.

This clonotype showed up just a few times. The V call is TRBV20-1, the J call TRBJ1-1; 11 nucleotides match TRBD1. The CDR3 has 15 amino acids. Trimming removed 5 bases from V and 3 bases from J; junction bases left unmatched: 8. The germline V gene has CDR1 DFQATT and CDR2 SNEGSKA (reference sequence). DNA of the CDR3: TGCAGTGCTGGACAGGGGGCAGGGGGGTACACTGAAGCTTTCTTT. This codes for CSAGQGAGGYTEAFF.

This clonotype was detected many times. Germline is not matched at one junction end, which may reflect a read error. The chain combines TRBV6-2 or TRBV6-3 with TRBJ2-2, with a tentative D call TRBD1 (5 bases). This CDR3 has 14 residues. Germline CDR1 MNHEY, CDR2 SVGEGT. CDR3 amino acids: CASSYWTPTGELFF. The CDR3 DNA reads TGTGCCAGCAGCTACTGGACACCCACCGGGGAGCTGTTTTTT.

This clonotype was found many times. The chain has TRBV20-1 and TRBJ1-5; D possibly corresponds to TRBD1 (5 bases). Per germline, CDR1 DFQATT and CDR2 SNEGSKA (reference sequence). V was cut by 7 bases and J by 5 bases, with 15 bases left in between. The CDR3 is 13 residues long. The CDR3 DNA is TGCAGTGTGACCCGACAGCTGGATCAGCCCCAGCATTTT. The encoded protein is CSVTRQLDQPQHF.

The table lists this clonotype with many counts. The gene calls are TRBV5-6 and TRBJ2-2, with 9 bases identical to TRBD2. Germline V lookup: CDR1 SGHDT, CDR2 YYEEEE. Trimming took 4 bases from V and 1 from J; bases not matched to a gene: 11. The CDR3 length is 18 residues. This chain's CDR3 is CASSNKREAGMNTGELFF. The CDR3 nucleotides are TGTGCCAGCAGCAATAAGCGGGAGGCAGGGATGAACACCGGGGAGCTGTTTTTT.

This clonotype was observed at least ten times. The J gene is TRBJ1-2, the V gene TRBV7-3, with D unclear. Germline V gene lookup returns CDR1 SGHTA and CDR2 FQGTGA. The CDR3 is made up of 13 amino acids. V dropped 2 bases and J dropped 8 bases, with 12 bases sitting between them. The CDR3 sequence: CASSLSGGGGYTF. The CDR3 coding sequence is TGTGCCAGCAGCTTATCGGGCGGAGGGGGCTACACCTTC.

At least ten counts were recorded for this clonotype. DNA of the CDR3: TGTGCCATCAGTGAGTCGACCTACGAGCAGTACTTC. Translation: CAISESTYEQYF. V gene TRBV10-3 combines with J gene TRBJ2-7; D is undetermined. This CDR3 spans 12 amino acids. Germline-derived CDR1 and CDR2 are ENHRY and SYGVKD. Trimming removed 0 bases from V and 2 bases from J, with 2 bases in between.

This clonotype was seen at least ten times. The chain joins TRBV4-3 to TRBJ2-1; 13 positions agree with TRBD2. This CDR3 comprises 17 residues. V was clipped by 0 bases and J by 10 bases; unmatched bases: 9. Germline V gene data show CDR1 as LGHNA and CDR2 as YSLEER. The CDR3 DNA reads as TGCGCCAGCAGCCAAGAAGGAACTAGCGGGGGGGCCGGGGAGCAGTTCTTC. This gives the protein CASSQEGTSGGAGEQFF.

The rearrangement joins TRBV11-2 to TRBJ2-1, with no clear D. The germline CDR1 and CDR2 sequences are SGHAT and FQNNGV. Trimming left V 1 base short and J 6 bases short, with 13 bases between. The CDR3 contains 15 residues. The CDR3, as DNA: TGTGCCAGCAGCTTAGTGTATAGATCCCGCAATGAGCAGTTCTTC. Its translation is CASSLVYRSRNEQFF.

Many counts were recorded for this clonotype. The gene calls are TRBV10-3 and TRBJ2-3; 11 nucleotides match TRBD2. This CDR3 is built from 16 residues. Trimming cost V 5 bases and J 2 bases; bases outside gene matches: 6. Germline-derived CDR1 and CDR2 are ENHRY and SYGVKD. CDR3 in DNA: TGTGCCATCAGTAACCCGGGACTAGCGGACACAGATACGCAGTATTTT. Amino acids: CAISNPGLADTDTQYF.

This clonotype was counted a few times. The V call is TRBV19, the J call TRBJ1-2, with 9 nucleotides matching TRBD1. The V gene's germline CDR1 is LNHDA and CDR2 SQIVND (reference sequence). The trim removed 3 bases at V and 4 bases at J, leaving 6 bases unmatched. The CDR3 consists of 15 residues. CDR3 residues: CASSIPGQGFYGYTF. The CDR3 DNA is TGTGCCAGTAGTATTCCCGGACAGGGGTTCTATGGCTACACCTTC. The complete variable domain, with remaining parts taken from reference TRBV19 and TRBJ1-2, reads DGGITQSPKYLFRKEGQNVTLSCEQNLNHDAMYWYRQDPGQGLRLIYYSQIVNDFQKGDIAEGYSVSREKKESFPLTVTSAQKNPTAFYLCASSIPGQGFYGYTFGSGTRLTVV.

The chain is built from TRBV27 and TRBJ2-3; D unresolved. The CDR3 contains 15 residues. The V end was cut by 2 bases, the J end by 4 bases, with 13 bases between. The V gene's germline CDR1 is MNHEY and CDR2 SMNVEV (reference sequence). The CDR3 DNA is TGTGCCAGCAGTTTACGGGTGGCCCGACCAGATACGCAGTATTTT. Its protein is CASSLRVARPDTQYF.

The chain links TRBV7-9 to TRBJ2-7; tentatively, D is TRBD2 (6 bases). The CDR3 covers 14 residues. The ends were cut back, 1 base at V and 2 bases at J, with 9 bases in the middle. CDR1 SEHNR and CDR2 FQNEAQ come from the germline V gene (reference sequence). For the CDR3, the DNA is TGTGCCAGCAGCTTAGTGGGACTTCCCTACGAGCAGTACTTC. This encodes CASSLVGLPYEQYF.

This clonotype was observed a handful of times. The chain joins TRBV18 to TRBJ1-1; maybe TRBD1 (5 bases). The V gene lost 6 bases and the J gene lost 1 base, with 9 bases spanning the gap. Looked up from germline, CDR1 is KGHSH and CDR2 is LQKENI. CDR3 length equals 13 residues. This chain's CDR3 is CASSSTANTEAFF. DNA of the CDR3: TGTGCCAGCTCTTCGACAGCGAACACTGAAGCTTTCTTT.

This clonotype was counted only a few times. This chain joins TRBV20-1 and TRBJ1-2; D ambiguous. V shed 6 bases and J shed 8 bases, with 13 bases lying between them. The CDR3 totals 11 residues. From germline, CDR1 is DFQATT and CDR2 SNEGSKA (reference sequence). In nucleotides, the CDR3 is TGCAGTGCCCAATGGGTTGGCGGCTACACCTTC. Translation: CSAQWVGGYTF.

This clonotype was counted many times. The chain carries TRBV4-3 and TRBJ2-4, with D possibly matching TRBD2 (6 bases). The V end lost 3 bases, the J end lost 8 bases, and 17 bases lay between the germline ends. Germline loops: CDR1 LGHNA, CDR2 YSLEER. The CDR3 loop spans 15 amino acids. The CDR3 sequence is CASSQDYSPGDIQYF. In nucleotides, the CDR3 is TGCGCCAGCAGCCAGGACTATAGCCCCGGAGACATTCAGTACTTC.

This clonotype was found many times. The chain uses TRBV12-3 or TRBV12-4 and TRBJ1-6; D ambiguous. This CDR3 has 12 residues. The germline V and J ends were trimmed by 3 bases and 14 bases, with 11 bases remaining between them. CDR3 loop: CASSLNVAALHF. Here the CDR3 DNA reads TGTGCCAGCAGTTTGAATGTGGCGGCCCTCCACTTT.

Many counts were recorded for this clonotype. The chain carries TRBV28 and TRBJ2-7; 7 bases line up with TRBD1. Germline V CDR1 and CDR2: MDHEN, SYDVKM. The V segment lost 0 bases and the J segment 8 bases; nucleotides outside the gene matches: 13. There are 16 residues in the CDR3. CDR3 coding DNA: TGTGCCAGCAGTTTATGCGCCCCTGGACAGGATTGTAAGCAGTACTTC. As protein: CASSLCAPGQDCKQYF.